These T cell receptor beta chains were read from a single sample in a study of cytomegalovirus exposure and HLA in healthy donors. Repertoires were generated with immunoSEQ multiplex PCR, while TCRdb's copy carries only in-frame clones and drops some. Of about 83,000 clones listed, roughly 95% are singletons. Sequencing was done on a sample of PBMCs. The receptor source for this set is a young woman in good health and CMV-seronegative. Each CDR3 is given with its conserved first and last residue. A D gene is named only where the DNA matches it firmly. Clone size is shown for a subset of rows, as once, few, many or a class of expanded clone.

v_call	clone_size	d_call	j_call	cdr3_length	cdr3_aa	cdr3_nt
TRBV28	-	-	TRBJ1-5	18	CASSPYGLDRGQGEPQHF	TGTGCCAGCAGCCCATACGGACTCGACCGGGGACAAGGAGAGCCCCAGCATTTT
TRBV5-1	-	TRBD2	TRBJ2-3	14	CASRGLAGTDTQYF	TGCGCCAGCAGGGGACTAGCGGGAACAGATACGCAGTATTTT
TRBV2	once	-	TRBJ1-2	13	CVQPPRSSYGYTF	TGTGTCCAGCCCCCTAGGTCCTCCTATGGCTACACCTTC
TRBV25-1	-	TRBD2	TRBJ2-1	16	CASSRRGLAGINEQFF	TGTGCCAGCAGCCGGAGGGGGCTAGCGGGAATAAATGAGCAGTTCTTC
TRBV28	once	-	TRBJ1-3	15	CASSQVGVSGNTIYF	TGTGCCAGCTCACAGGTTGGGGTCTCTGGAAACACCATATATTTT
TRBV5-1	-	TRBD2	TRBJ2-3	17	CASSSLAGNFMLDTQYF	TGCGCCAGCAGCTCCTTAGCGGGGAACTTTATGCTGGATACGCAGTATTTT
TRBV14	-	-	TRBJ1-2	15	CASSRGTQGINGYTF	TGTGCCAGCAGCCGAGGAACCCAGGGAATCAATGGCTACACCTTC
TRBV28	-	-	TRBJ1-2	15	CASSLLRVDGAGYTF	TGTGCCAGCAGTCTGCTCAGGGTGGATGGGGCTGGCTACACCTTC
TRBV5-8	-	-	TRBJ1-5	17	CASSLTHKGNANQPQHF	TGTGCCAGCAGCCTCACCCATAAGGGGAACGCCAATCAGCCCCAGCATTTT
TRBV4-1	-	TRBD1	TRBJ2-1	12	CASSPGGNEQFF	TGCGCCAGCAGCCCAGGGGGTAATGAGCAGTTCTTC
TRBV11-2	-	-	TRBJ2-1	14	CASRIGSGFNEQFF	TGTGCCAGCAGGATTGGGAGCGGGTTCAATGAGCAGTTCTTC
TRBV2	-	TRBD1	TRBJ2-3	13	CASRGQVLDTQYF	TGTGCCAGCAGGGGACAGGTCCTCGATACGCAGTATTTT
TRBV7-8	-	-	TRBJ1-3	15	CASSLGHSSGNTIYF	TGTGCCAGCAGCTTGGGACATAGCTCTGGAAACACCATATATTTT
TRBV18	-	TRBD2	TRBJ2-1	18	CASSPGLAGAPSHNEQFF	TGTGCCAGCTCACCAGGCCTAGCGGGAGCCCCCTCACACAATGAGCAGTTCTTC
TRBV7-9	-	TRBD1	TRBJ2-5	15	CASSSPKTGQETQYF	TGTGCCAGCAGCTCCCCAAAGACAGGGCAAGAGACCCAGTACTTC
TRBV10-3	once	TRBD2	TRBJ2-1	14	CAISAVAGGNEQFF	TGTGCCATCAGTGCTGTAGCGGGGGGCAATGAGCAGTTCTTC
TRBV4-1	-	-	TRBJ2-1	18	CASSRTVSKWPSYNEQFF	TGCGCCAGCAGCCGTACCGTTAGCAAGTGGCCCTCCTACAATGAGCAGTTCTTC
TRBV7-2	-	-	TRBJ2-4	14	CASSLTPFTGIQYF	TGTGCCAGCAGCTTGACCCCATTCACAGGGATTCAGTACTTC
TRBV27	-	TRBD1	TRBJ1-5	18	CASSLMSPNRGGNQPQHF	TGTGCCAGCAGTTTAATGAGCCCGAACAGGGGTGGCAATCAGCCCCAGCATTTT
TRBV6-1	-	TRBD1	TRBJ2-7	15	CASSEFRDRVYEQYF	TGTGCCAGCAGTGAATTTCGGGACAGGGTGTATGAGCAGTACTTC
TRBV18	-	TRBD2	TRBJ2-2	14	CASSRGSTTGELFF	TGTGCCAGCTCCCGCGGGAGTACCACCGGGGAGCTGTTTTTT
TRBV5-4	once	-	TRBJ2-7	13	CASSLVAAHEQYF	TGTGCCAGCAGCTTGGTAGCAGCTCACGAGCAGTACTTC
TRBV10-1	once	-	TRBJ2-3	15	CASSESTGQGDTQYF	TGCGCCAGCAGTGAGTCGACAGGCCAGGGAGATACGCAGTATTTT
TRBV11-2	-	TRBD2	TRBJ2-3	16	CASSDPLASEGDTQYF	TGTGCCAGCAGCGACCCACTAGCGTCCGAGGGAGATACGCAGTATTTT
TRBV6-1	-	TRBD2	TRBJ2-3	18	CASSEGAASGGGTDTQYF	TGTGCCAGCAGTGAAGGGGCGGCTAGCGGGGGGGGCACAGATACGCAGTATTTT
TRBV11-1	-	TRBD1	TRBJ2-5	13	CASSSGQRETQYF	TGTGCCAGCAGCTCGGGACAGAGAGAGACCCAGTACTTC
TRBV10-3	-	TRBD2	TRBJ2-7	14	CAIGVAGQGYEQYF	TGTGCCATCGGGGTAGCGGGTCAAGGCTACGAGCAGTACTTC
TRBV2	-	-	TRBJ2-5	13	CASLAPVVETQYF	TGTGCCAGCTTGGCCCCAGTCGTGGAGACCCAGTACTTC
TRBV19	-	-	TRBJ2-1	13	CASSPNIASKQFF	TGTGCCAGTAGTCCTAACATAGCATCTAAGCAGTTCTTC
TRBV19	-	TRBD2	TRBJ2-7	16	CASSLGAGAQPYEQYF	TGTGCCAGTAGTTTGGGAGCGGGGGCCCAGCCCTACGAGCAGTACTTC
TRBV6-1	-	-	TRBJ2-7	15	CASSGPTGRSYEQYF	TGTGCCAGCAGTGGACCGACAGGGAGGTCCTACGAGCAGTACTTC
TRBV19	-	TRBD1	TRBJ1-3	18	CASRRTGHRTYSGNTIYF	TGTGCCAGTAGGAGGACAGGCCACCGGACTTACTCTGGAAACACCATATATTTT
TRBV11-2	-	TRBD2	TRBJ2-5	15	CASSFGGRAQETQYF	TGTGCCAGCAGCTTTGGCGGGAGGGCCCAAGAGACCCAGTACTTC